Below are 4 T cell receptor beta chains sequenced from a single sample in a study of T cell responses to AZD1222 COVID-19 vaccine (dated by TCRdb to the early 2020s). Explained via the paper, the time point label denotes: baseline before first vaccination. Library preparation was by the immunoSEQ multiplex PCR assay. This is the immuneACCESS table as TCRdb keeps it, with only in-frame sequences that have V and J called. A part of the clones is gone; compared with another copy, unresolved V genes explain less than half, and the rest is unexplained. The sample includes roughly 97,000 clones, with over 70% observed a single time. Of the sample, around 9.4% falls within the top ten clones. Specimen: peripheral blood, collected on day 0 of AZD1222 vaccination. The origin of the receptors is an adult in good health.

The rearrangement links TRBV6-2 or TRBV6-3 to TRBJ2-2; D remains unclear. CDR3 length equals 12 residues. Trimming removed 2 bases at V and 8 bases at J, with 6 bases between. CDR1 is MNHEY, CDR2 SVGEGT, per germline. Here the CDR3 reads CASSYPRGELFF. DNA for the CDR3: TGTGCCAGCAGTTACCCTCGGGGGGAGCTGTTTTTT.

This clone showed up just a few times. The chain is built from TRBV7-2 and TRBJ1-2, with D possibly being TRBD1 (5 bases). Germline CDR1 reads SGHTA; CDR2 reads FQGNSA. V was pared by 2 bases and J by 6 bases, with 16 bases between. This CDR3 contains 15 residues. The CDR3 DNA reads as TGTGCCAGCAGCTTAAGGGCCACAGGCAGCCATGGCTACACCTTC. Its protein is CASSLRATGSHGYTF.

The sample holds a few counts of this clone. The CDR3 reads CASSLGGTGDYEQYF. The DNA of the CDR3 is TGTGCCAGCAGCTTAGGGGGGACAGGGGACTACGAGCAGTACTTC. This chain connects TRBV7-2 to TRBJ2-7, with 10 bases identical to TRBD1. The trim removed 1 base at V and 3 bases at J, leaving 3 bases unmatched. Germline V gene lookup returns CDR1 SGHTA and CDR2 FQGNSA. The CDR3 totals 15 residues.

V and J are TRBV7-9 and TRBJ1-5; 8 bases fit TRBD1. V lost 6 bases, J lost 4 bases, and 8 bases stayed unmatched. The CDR3 extends over 15 amino acids. Germline CDR1 is SEHNR and CDR2 is FQNEAQ (reference sequence). The DNA of the CDR3 is TGTGCCAGCAGTGCGGACAGGGAAGAGAATCAGCCCCAGCATTTT. It encodes CASSADREENQPQHF.